This T cell receptor beta chain was recovered during a study of blood T cell repertoires in COVID-19. The overall study: Researchers got acute and convalescent COVID-19 samples from the United States, Italy and Spain. In each case, the material was cDNA or gDNA derived from T cells, B-cell-depleted T cells, or PBMCs.

Per the study methods: Counts of nucleated cells, estimated from reference gene primer amplification, were obtained. Repertoires were generated with immunoSEQ multiplex PCR, while TCRdb's copy carries only in-frame clones and drops some. Clone size and V and J calls were adopted from that table, with D and trimming inferred from the DNA. Of roughly 250,000 clones listed, approximately 86% were seen once; the top ten hold 4.5% to 6%. Trimming removed 2 bases from V and 7 bases from J, with 14 bases in between. Germline V gene sequence: CDR1 KGHSH, CDR2 LQKENI. The CDR3 consists of 15 residues. The clonotype comes from a woman of 80 years or more with active or convalescent COVID-19. The chain joins TRBV18 to TRBJ1-4; a possible D gene is TRBD1 (6 bases). Specimen: peripheral blood. CDR3 region: CASSPITGLGEKLFF. The CDR3 bases are TGTGCCAGCTCACCAATCACAGGGCTCGGTGAAAAACTGTTTTTT. The complete variable domain, with remaining parts taken from reference TRBV18 and TRBJ1-4, reads NAGVMQNPRHLVRRRGQEARLRCSPMKGHSHVYWYRQLPEEGLKFMVYLQKENIIDESGMPKERFSAEFPKEGPSILRIQQVVRGDSAAYFCASSPITGLGEKLFFGSGTQLSVL.